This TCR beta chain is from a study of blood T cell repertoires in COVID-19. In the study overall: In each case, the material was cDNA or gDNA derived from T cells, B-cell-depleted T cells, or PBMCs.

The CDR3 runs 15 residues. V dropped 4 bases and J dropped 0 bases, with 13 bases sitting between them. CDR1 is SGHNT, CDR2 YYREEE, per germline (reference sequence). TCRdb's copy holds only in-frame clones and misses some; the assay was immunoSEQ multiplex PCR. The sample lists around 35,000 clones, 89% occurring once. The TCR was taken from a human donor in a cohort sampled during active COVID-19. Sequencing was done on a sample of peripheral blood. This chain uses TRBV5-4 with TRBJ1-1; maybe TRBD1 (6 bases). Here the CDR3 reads CASSQPGQLNTEAFF. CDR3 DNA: TGTGCCAGCAGCCAACCCGGACAGTTGAACACTGAAGCTTTCTTT.